Below are 25 T cell receptor beta chains sequenced from a single sample in a study of T cells in Graves' hyperthyroidism and ophthalmopathy. Using RNA transcripts as the source, TCR beta CDR3 regions were amplified. The TCR CDR3 was amplified in a first-round RT-PCR using the HTBI primer set. TCRdb reanalysed the multiplex PCR reads using MiXCR and keeps one entry per CDR3 protein. The data contain 730,000 or so distinct CDR3 sequences, 15% to 20% of them singletons. The sequenced sample was blood. Every receptor here comes from a woman in her forties or fifties with Graves' hyperthyroidism that later progressed to Graves' ophthalmopathy.

This rearrangement joins TRBV9 to TRBJ1-6, with unresolved D. The CDR3 is made up of 15 amino acids. Germline values: CDR1 SGDLS, CDR2 YYNGEE. V was pared by 9 bases and J by 6 bases, with 19 bases between. DNA for the CDR3: TGTGCCATCCCGGCCGGCAGGAGCCCTAATTCACCCCTCCACTTT. Residues: CAIPAGRSPNSPLHF.

This clonotype was observed a few times. The chain is built from TRBV7-2 and TRBJ2-1, with TRBD2 identical over 7 bases. V shed 0 bases and J 6 bases; nucleotides not matched to a gene: 11. Germline V gene lookup returns CDR1 SGHTA and CDR2 FQGNSA. This CDR3 has 17 residues. The CDR3 region has the DNA TGTGCCAGCAGCTTAGCCGGGGAGGGAATTCGACCCAATGAGCAGTTCTTC. Translating it yields CASSLAGEGIRPNEQFF.

This clonotype has ten or more counts. The chain employs TRBV4-1 and TRBJ2-5, with TRBD2 matching 8 bases. The CDR3 is 15 amino acids. V gave up 0 bases and J gave up 10 bases; unmatched junction bases: 10. Germline V gene lookup returns CDR1 MGHRA and CDR2 YSYEKL. CDR3 sequence reads: CASSQEGLGRVGQYF. The DNA for the CDR3 is TGCGCCAGCAGCCAAGAGGGACTAGGTCGGGTAGGCCAGTACTTC.

This clonotype was seen more than once but under ten times. The CDR3 DNA reads as TGCGCCAGCACCCCCGGACAGGGGCGGGATACGCAGTATTTT. It translates to CASTPGQGRDTQYF. The chain joins TRBV5-1 to TRBJ2-3; 9 bases agree with TRBD1. After removal of 6 bases from V and 6 bases from J, the junction contained 8 bases not matched to a gene. There are 14 residues in the CDR3. Germline V lookup: CDR1 SGHRS, CDR2 YFSETQ.

This clonotype was counted between two and nine times. This rearrangement joins TRBV3-1 to TRBJ2-3, with TRBD1 matching 8 bases. Germline-derived CDR1 and CDR2 are LGHDT and YNNKEL (reference sequence). CDR3 length: 19 residues. Trimming cost V 4 bases and J 1 base; bases outside gene matches: 16. CDR3 sequence: CASSPLQTMTGVGTDTQYF. The CDR3 nucleotides are TGTGCCAGCAGCCCGCTACAGACTATGACAGGGGTTGGCACAGATACGCAGTATTTT.

This clonotype appeared many times. The chain joins TRBV11-3 to TRBJ2-3, with a weak D call TRBD1 (6 bases). Germline CDR1 and CDR2: SGHNT and YENEEA. The CDR3 is 15 residues long. The ends were cut back, 4 bases at V and 0 bases at J, with 11 bases in the middle. The CDR3 DNA reads TGTGCCAGCAGCTCGGACAGCCTTAGCACAGATACGCAGTATTTT. Protein sequence: CASSSDSLSTDTQYF. Based on the CDR3 plus reference TRBV11-3 and TRBJ2-3, the full variable domain is EAGVVQSPRYKIIEKKQPVAFWCNPISGHNTLYWYLQNLGQGPELLIRYENEEAVDDSQLPKDRFSAERLKGVDSTLKIQPAELGDSAVYLCASSSDSLSTDTQYFGPGTRLTVL.

In its sample, this clonotype was seen a few times. V and J are TRBV29-1 and TRBJ1-5, with 7 bases aligning to TRBD1. Germline V gene sequence: CDR1 SQVTM, CDR2 ANQGSEA. The CDR3 consists of 13 residues. The trim removed 6 bases at V and 3 bases at J, leaving 5 bases unmatched. CDR3 sequence reads: CSVRTGVNQPQHF. The CDR3 bases are TGCAGCGTCCGGACAGGTGTCAATCAGCCCCAGCATTTT. The whole variable domain, remainder taken from reference TRBV29-1 and TRBJ1-5, is SAVISQKPSRDICQRGTSLTIQCQVDSQVTMMFWYRQQPGQSLTLIATANQGSEATYESGFVIDKFPISRPNLTFSTLTVSNMSPEDSSIYLCSVRTGVNQPQHFGDGTRLSIL.

This clonotype was recorded a few times. The chain joins TRBV19 to TRBJ2-5; D possibly corresponds to TRBD1 (5 bases). The CDR3 consists of 13 residues. Germline-derived CDR1 and CDR2 are LNHDA and SQIVND (reference sequence). V gave up 6 bases and J gave up 5 bases, with 13 bases separating them. The chain's CDR3 is CASRTRTTETQYF. CDR3 nucleotide sequence: TGTGCCAGTAGGACCCGGACAACGGAGACCCAGTACTTC.

This clonotype was seen repeatedly, ten times or more. The V call is TRBV5-6, the J call TRBJ2-2; D perhaps matches TRBD2 (6 bases). Trimming cost V 1 base and J 0 bases, with 10 bases left between them. Germline values: CDR1 SGHDT, CDR2 YYEEEE. This CDR3 spans 16 amino acids. The CDR3 coding sequence is TGTGCCAGCAGCTTGCCGGGACTGTCGAACACCGGGGAGCTGTTTTTT. Residues: CASSLPGLSNTGELFF.

The CDR3 DNA reads TGTGCCAGCAGCCAGGACCTCCTCGGCGGTGGCTACACCTTC. Its translation is CASSQDLLGGGYTF. The V call is TRBV7-9, the J call TRBJ1-2; D gene uncertain. Deletions cut 5 bases from V and 7 bases from J, with 17 bases between. Germline CDR1 reads SEHNR; CDR2 reads FQNEAQ (reference sequence). The CDR3 spans 14 residues.

The chain joins TRBV27 to TRBJ1-4, with D hard to call. The V end was cut by 4 bases, the J end by 6 bases, with 9 bases between. Germline CDR1 is MNHEY and CDR2 is SMNVEV (reference sequence). This CDR3 has 13 residues. CDR3 bases: TGTGCCAGCAGTTGGACGGTTGATGAAAAACTGTTTTTT. Residues: CASSWTVDEKLFF.

The chain couples TRBV10-3 to TRBJ2-7, with 9 bases that match TRBD2. V gave up 2 bases and J gave up 0 bases; unmatched junction bases: 8. From germline, CDR1 is ENHRY and CDR2 SYGVKD. This CDR3 contains 17 residues. The CDR3 region has the DNA TGTGCCATCAGTGAGAGGAGCGGGGGGTCAAGCTCCTACGAGCAGTACTTC. Translated: CAISERSGGSSSYEQYF.

A few counts support this clonotype. J is TRBJ1-2 and V is TRBV28, with D perhaps TRBD1 (6 bases). CDR1 MDHEN and CDR2 SYDVKM come from the germline V gene. Trimming cost V 6 bases and J 7 bases, with 12 bases left between them. The CDR3 runs 12 residues. The CDR3: CASRGGAPGYTF. The CDR3 region has the DNA TGTGCCAGCAGGGGGGGGGCTCCTGGCTACACCTTC.

Comments on this clonotype: Possible read error: a much larger clone is one base away. This chain connects TRBV13 to TRBJ2-7; no clear D. Trimming took off 5 bases at V and 5 bases at J, with 16 bases between the two ends. Per the germline V gene, CDR1 is PRHDT and CDR2 is FYEKMQ (reference sequence). The CDR3 consists of 14 residues. Here the CDR3 DNA reads TGTGCCAGCAGCAGCGACATCGCATCGGACGAGCAGTACTTC. Its translation: CASSSDIASDEQYF.

This clonotype was seen only a few times. The chain employs TRBV18 and TRBJ1-2; 7 bases line up with TRBD1. V trimming: 5 bases; J trimming: 4 bases; junction bases outside the gene matches: 4. CDR3 size: 13 residues. CDR1 and CDR2 from the germline V gene are KGHSH and LQKENI. The CDR3 reads CASSSRDSYGYTF. CDR3 DNA: TGTGCCAGCTCATCCCGGGACAGCTATGGCTACACCTTC. Variable domain in full (rest from reference TRBV18 and TRBJ1-2): NAGVMQNPRHLVRRRGQEARLRCSPMKGHSHVYWYRQLPEEGLKFMVYLQKENIIDESGMPKERFSAEFPKEGPSILRIQQVVRGDSAAYFCASSSRDSYGYTFGSGTRLTVV.

As concerns this clonotype: A much more abundant neighbour one base away suggests this may be a read error. The chain is built from TRBV11-3 and TRBJ2-4; D not certain. V lost 4 bases and J lost 0, with 7 bases in between. Germline V CDR1 and CDR2: SGHNT, YENEEA. The CDR3 loop spans 14 amino acids. CDR3 bases: TGTGCCAGCAGCTCACAATTAGCCAAAAACATTCAGTACTTC. It translates to CASSSQLAKNIQYF.

This clonotype was seen a few times. The junction does not match germline at one end; this may be a read error. V gene TRBV6-1 combines with J gene TRBJ2-3, with TRBD1 identical over 10 bases. The CDR3 runs to 14 residues. Germline V gives CDR1 MNHNS, CDR2 SASEGT. CDR3 residues: CAGRQGASTDTQYF. CDR3 DNA: TGTGCCGGCAGACAGGGGGCGAGCACAGATACGCAGTATTTT.

This clonotype was seen only a few times. The chain carries TRBV6-5 and TRBJ2-1; 7 nucleotides match TRBD2. Germline V CDR1 and CDR2: MNHEY, SVGAGI. Unmatched junction bases numbered 5, after V lost 0 bases and J lost 6 bases. CDR3 length: 15 residues. The CDR3 is CASSYSWASGNEQFF. The CDR3 DNA reads as TGTGCCAGCAGTTACTCGTGGGCTAGCGGCAATGAGCAGTTCTTC.

This clonotype has a handful of counts. This chain connects TRBV27 to TRBJ1-5, with D possibly matching TRBD1 (5 bases). This CDR3 is 17 amino acids long. The germline V and J ends were trimmed by 4 bases and 5 bases, with 21 bases remaining between them. CDR1 and CDR2 from the germline V gene are MNHEY and SMNVEV (reference sequence). CDR3 coding DNA: TGTGCCAGCAGTTCGCGACAAGGGACGGATCAGGATCAGCCCCAGCATTTT. Encoded protein: CASSSRQGTDQDQPQHF.

Ten or more counts support this clonotype. This sequence joins TRBV9 and TRBJ1-3; no reliable D call. CDR1 is SGDLS and CDR2 is YYNGEE in the germline V gene. This CDR3 region has 14 residues. The V end was cut by 2 bases, the J end by 0 bases, with 6 bases between. In DNA form, the CDR3 reads TGTGCCAGCAGCGTCCAGTACTCTGGAAACACCATATATTTT. Protein: CASSVQYSGNTIYF.

This clonotype has more than one count but fewer than ten. The V call is TRBV3-1, the J call TRBJ1-6; D might be TRBD1 (6 bases). The CDR3 has 17 residues. Germline V gene data show CDR1 as LGHDT and CDR2 as YNNKEL (reference sequence). V was trimmed by 4 bases and J by 5 bases, leaving 18 bases between them. CDR3 in amino acids: CASSPTGNQADNSPLHF. As DNA, the CDR3 is TGTGCCAGCAGCCCTACAGGGAATCAAGCCGATAATTCACCCCTCCACTTT.

This clonotype was counted between two and nine times. This chain connects TRBV20-1 to TRBJ2-3, with 8 bases aligning to TRBD2. Per the germline V gene, CDR1 is DFQATT and CDR2 is SNEGSKA (reference sequence). V lost 5 bases and J lost 3; bases outside the gene matches: 10. This CDR3 is built from 15 residues. The CDR3 DNA is TGCAGTGCTCTTCCGACTAGCGATTGGACAGATACGCAGTATTTT. Translating gives CSALPTSDWTDTQYF.

This clonotype appeared a few times. V and J are TRBV6-1 and TRBJ2-1; 9 bases are a match to TRBD1. The junction had 11 bases not matched to a gene; V was cut back by 6 bases and J by 8 bases. The CDR3 is 15 amino acids. The germline V gene encodes CDR1 MNHNS and CDR2 SASEGT. The CDR3 coding sequence is TGTGCCAGCAGAGAGGACAGGGGAATCGTTGATGAGCAGTTCTTC. Translating it yields CASREDRGIVDEQFF.

This clonotype was picked up many times. The chain joins TRBV7-6 to TRBJ2-5; 9 bases map to TRBD1. Losses at the gene ends were 5 bases for V and 12 bases for J; bases not matched to a gene: 16. Germline values: CDR1 SGHVS, CDR2 FNYEAQ. This CDR3 is built from 15 residues. The CDR3 bases are TGTGCCAGCAGCCAATACCTGATTCGAGACAGGGGGGAGTACTTC. Translation: CASSQYLIRDRGEYF.

This clonotype was observed at least ten times. This sequence joins TRBV11-3 and TRBJ2-7; the D is unclear. This CDR3 comprises 14 residues. V was clipped by 0 bases and J by 7 bases, with 13 bases between them. The V gene's germline CDR1 is SGHNT and CDR2 YENEEA. Here the CDR3 DNA reads TGTGCCAGCAGCTTAGACCCATCCCAGAGGGAGCAGTACTTC. Its protein product is CASSLDPSQREQYF. Full variable domain (missing parts from reference TRBV11-3 and TRBJ2-7): EAGVVQSPRYKIIEKKQPVAFWCNPISGHNTLYWYLQNLGQGPELLIRYENEEAVDDSQLPKDRFSAERLKGVDSTLKIQPAELGDSAVYLCASSLDPSQREQYFGPGTRLTVT.